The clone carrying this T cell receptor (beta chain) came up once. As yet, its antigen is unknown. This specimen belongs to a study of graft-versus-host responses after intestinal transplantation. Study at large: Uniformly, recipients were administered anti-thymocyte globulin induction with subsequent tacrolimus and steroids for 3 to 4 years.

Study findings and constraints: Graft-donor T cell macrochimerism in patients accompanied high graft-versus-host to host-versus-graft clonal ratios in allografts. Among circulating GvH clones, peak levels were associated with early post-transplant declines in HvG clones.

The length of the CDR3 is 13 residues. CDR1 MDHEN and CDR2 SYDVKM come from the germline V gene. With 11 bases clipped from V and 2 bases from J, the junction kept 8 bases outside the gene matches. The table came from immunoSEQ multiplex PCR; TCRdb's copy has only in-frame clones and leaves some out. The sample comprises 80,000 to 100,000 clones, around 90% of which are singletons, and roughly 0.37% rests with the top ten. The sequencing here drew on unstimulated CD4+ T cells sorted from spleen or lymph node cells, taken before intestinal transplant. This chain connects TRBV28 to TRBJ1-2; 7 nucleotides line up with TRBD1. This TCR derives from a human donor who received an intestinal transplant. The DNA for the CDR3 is TGTGCCGCAAGAGACAGGGCGAACTATGGCTACACCTTC. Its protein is CAARDRANYGYTF.